This entry lists 21 T cell receptor beta chains sequenced from one sample in a study of early T cells in non-severe SARS-CoV-2 infection. Each CDR3 protein is one row after TCRdb ran MiXCR on the 5' RACE reads. This sample yields about 22,000 distinct CDR3 sequences, of which around 5% are seen a single time; around 4.5% belongs to the top ten. The material sequenced was whole blood. The receptors shown here come from an adult who was a healthcare worker with PCR-confirmed SARS-CoV-2 infection or an uninfected control (not recorded which).

This clonotype came up many times. CDR3 nucleotides: TGTGCCAGCAGCCGCGGGACTAGCGGGGGGGTAATGCAAGATACGCAGTATTTT. It translates to CASSRGTSGGVMQDTQYF. This rearrangement joins TRBV7-2 to TRBJ2-3; TRBD2 matches 16 bases. Unmatched junction bases numbered 10, after V lost 5 bases and J lost 5 bases. Germline CDR1 and CDR2: SGHTA and FQGNSA. The CDR3 loop spans 18 amino acids.

This clonotype was recorded at least ten times. The J gene is TRBJ1-1, the V gene TRBV7-8; 7 bases align to TRBD1. V lost 5 bases, J lost 10 bases, and 7 bases stayed unmatched. The germline V gene has CDR1 SGHVS and CDR2 FQNEAQ. This CDR3 spans 12 amino acids. CDR3 sequence (DNA): TGTGCCAGCAGCCCCGTCCAGGGGGTAGCTTTCTTT. Translated, it gives CASSPVQGVAFF.

This clonotype was detected many times. This rearrangement joins TRBV10-1 to TRBJ1-2; D is undetermined. V was clipped by 3 bases and J by 7 bases, with 6 bases between them. CDR3 length: 11 residues. CDR1 and CDR2 from the germline V gene are WNHNN and SYGVQD (reference sequence). The CDR3 spells CASSDGVGYTF. CDR3 DNA sequence: TGCGCCAGCAGTGACGGGGTTGGCTACACCTTC.

The table lists this clonotype with many counts. The chain couples TRBV27 to TRBJ2-7; 9 bases are a match to TRBD1. The junction had 6 bases not matched to a gene; V was cut back by 3 bases and J by 3 bases. Germline V lookup: CDR1 MNHEY, CDR2 SMNVEV (reference sequence). The CDR3 is 15 amino acids. The CDR3 is CASSFGDRDFYEQYF. The CDR3 bases are TGTGCCAGCAGTTTCGGGGACAGGGACTTCTACGAGCAGTACTTC.

This clonotype occurred a few times. The chain is built from TRBV24-1 and TRBJ1-2; D is undetermined. The V end was cut by 3 bases, the J end by 4 bases, with 8 bases between. This CDR3 contains 13 residues. Germline lookup yields CDR1 KGHDR and CDR2 SFDVKD. The CDR3 loop reads CATSDAGSYGYTF. The DNA for the CDR3 is TGTGCCACCAGTGATGCGGGGTCCTATGGCTACACCTTC.

This clonotype has ten or more counts. The CDR3 sequence: CALKGVLPYEQYF. DNA for the CDR3: TGTGCCCTAAAGGGGGTTTTACCCTACGAGCAGTACTTC. The chain links TRBV3-1 to TRBJ2-7, with D perhaps matching TRBD1 (6 bases). Trimming left V 11 bases short and J 2 bases short, with 16 bases between. The CDR3 is made up of 13 amino acids. Germline V gene lookup returns CDR1 LGHDT and CDR2 YNNKEL (reference sequence).

The J gene is TRBJ2-7, the V gene TRBV7-9, with unresolved D. With 4 bases removed from V and 0 bases from J, the gap between germline ends came to 7 bases. CDR1 and CDR2 (germline): SEHNR, FQNEAQ (reference sequence). CDR3 length equals 13 residues. DNA of the CDR3: TGTGCCAGCAGCTCTCCAGCCTCCTACGAGCAGTACTTC. This sequence encodes CASSSPASYEQYF.

Only a few counts were recorded for this clonotype. V gene TRBV19 combines with J gene TRBJ1-1, with a tentative D call TRBD1 (5 bases). Per the germline V gene, CDR1 is LNHDA and CDR2 is SQIVND (reference sequence). V was clipped by 4 bases and J by 0 bases, with 12 bases between them. This CDR3 comprises 15 residues. In DNA form, the CDR3 reads TGTGCCAGTAGTACGGGACGCCCGATGAACACTGAAGCTTTCTTT. Translated, it gives CASSTGRPMNTEAFF.

This clonotype was counted many times. The chain is built from TRBV5-6 and TRBJ2-7; no reliable D call. In germline, CDR1 is SGHDT, CDR2 YYEEEE. This CDR3 is 11 amino acids long. V lost 0 bases to trimming and J lost 3 bases, with 1 base between them. The CDR3 DNA reads as TGTGCCAGCAGCTTGGGCTACGAGCAGTACTTC. It yields the protein CASSLGYEQYF.

This clonotype was observed a few times. The chain is built from TRBV4-1 and TRBJ2-5; D is ambiguous. The CDR3 is 15 residues long. Per germline, CDR1 MGHRA and CDR2 YSYEKL. With 0 bases removed from V and 4 bases from J, the gap between germline ends came to 12 bases. CDR3 amino acids: CASSQDPSWGETQYF. The DNA for the CDR3 is TGCGCCAGCAGCCAAGACCCTAGTTGGGGAGAGACCCAGTACTTC.

This clonotype was detected ten times or more. The chain recombines TRBV18 with TRBJ1-1; D gene ambiguous. V dropped 2 bases and J dropped 0 bases, with 7 bases sitting between them. This CDR3 has 14 amino acids. The germline V gene encodes CDR1 KGHSH and CDR2 LQKENI. The CDR3 coding sequence is TGTGCCAGCTCACCAGGCAGCATGAACACTGAAGCTTTCTTT. This codes for CASSPGSMNTEAFF.

Comment on this clonotype: A much larger clone sits a single nucleotide away, making a read error possible. The chain recombines TRBV18 with TRBJ1-1, with TRBD1 matching 9 bases. This CDR3 spans 15 amino acids. The germline CDR1 and CDR2 sequences are KGHSH and LQKENI. The CDR3 is CTSSLGTGRGTEAFF. The CDR3 nucleotides are TGTACCAGCTCACTGGGGACAGGGCGGGGCACTGAAGCTTTCTTT.

The V and J genes are TRBV18 and TRBJ1-2, with 7 bases matching TRBD1. Trimming removed 3 bases from V and 5 bases from J; junction bases left unmatched: 6. Germline V gene sequence: CDR1 KGHSH, CDR2 LQKENI. This CDR3 has 14 residues. CDR3 in amino acids: CASSPEQGWYGYTF. In DNA form, the CDR3 reads TGTGCCAGCTCACCCGAACAGGGGTGGTATGGCTACACCTTC.

Many counts were recorded for this clonotype. The chain carries TRBV7-9 and TRBJ1-6; D is uncertain. Germline V gene data show CDR1 as SEHNR and CDR2 as FQNEAQ (reference sequence). Between the trimmed V and J ends, which lost 1 base and 7 bases, there was a span of 8 bases. The CDR3 has 14 amino acids. The DNA for the CDR3 is TGTGCCAGCAGCTTAGAAGTGGGGAATTCACCCCTCCACTTT. Its translation: CASSLEVGNSPLHF.

The chain uses TRBV7-2 and TRBJ1-1; tentative D call: TRBD1 (5 bases). Per the germline V gene, CDR1 is SGHTA and CDR2 is FQGNSA. The CDR3 totals 12 residues. Trimming took 1 base from V and 7 from J, leaving 7 bases between them. CDR3 coding DNA: TGTGCCAGCAGCTTAGGGGGCTTTGAAGCTTTCTTT. Residues: CASSLGGFEAFF.

V and J are TRBV7-9 and TRBJ2-7; D unclear. V was clipped by 0 bases and J by 1 base, with 7 bases between them. Germline values: CDR1 SEHNR, CDR2 FQNEAQ (reference sequence). The CDR3 is 14 amino acids. The CDR3 DNA is TGTGCCAGCAGCTTAGCGGGCACTTCCTACGAGCAGTACTTC. This encodes CASSLAGTSYEQYF.

The chain combines TRBV2 with TRBJ2-3, with TRBD1 as a possible D gene (7 bases). CDR3 length equals 16 residues. V lost 4 bases and J lost 2, with 16 bases in between. Germline V CDR1 and CDR2: SNHLY, FYNNEI. In DNA form, the CDR3 reads TGTGCCAGCAGTGGGCTACAGGGGACTTCCACAGATACGCAGTATTTT. This sequence encodes CASSGLQGTSTDTQYF.

The table lists this clonotype with many counts. This chain joins TRBV6-2 or TRBV6-3 and TRBJ2-7; perhaps TRBD1 as D (6 bases). Germline CDR1 MNHEY, CDR2 SVGEGT. This CDR3 comprises 13 residues. V gave up 11 bases and J gave up 3 bases, with 17 bases separating them. The chain's CDR3 is CASADSQNYEQYF. The CDR3 DNA reads as TGTGCCTCGGCGGACAGTCAAAACTACGAGCAGTACTTC.

This chain joins TRBV6-7 and TRBJ2-5, with 10 bases matching TRBD1. TRBV6-7 is noted as an ORF with a role that remains uncertain. Trimming cost V 2 bases and J 6 bases; bases outside gene matches: 3. The length of the CDR3 is 14 residues. The CDR3 DNA is TGTGCCAGCAGTTACAGGGACAGGGGACAGACCCAGTACTTC. Translating gives CASSYRDRGQTQYF.

This clonotype was detected ten times or more. The chain uses TRBV7-2 and TRBJ2-7, with 14 bases fitting TRBD2. Trimming at V came to 5 bases and at J to 2 bases, leaving 2 bases not matched to a gene. The V gene's germline CDR1 is SGHTA and CDR2 FQGNSA. The CDR3 is made up of 15 amino acids. In DNA form, the CDR3 reads TGTGCCAGCAGCCGGACTAGCGGGGGGCCCTACGAGCAGTACTTC. It encodes CASSRTSGGPYEQYF. The entire variable domain, with the rest obtained from reference TRBV7-2 and TRBJ2-7, is as follows: GAGVSQSPSNKVTEKGKDVELRCDPISGHTALYWYRQSLGQGLEFLIYFQGNSAPDKSGLPSDRFSAERTGGSVSTLTIQRTQQEDSAVYLCASSRTSGGPYEQYFGPGTRLTVT.

The sample holds many counts of this clonotype. This chain connects TRBV6-2 or TRBV6-3 to TRBJ1-3; no definite D call. The CDR3 is made up of 15 amino acids. Deletions cut 7 bases from V and 0 bases from J, with 13 bases between. Germline lookup yields CDR1 MNHEY and CDR2 SVGEGT. Written as DNA, the CDR3 is TGTGCCAGCAACCTGACGCCAGACTCTGGAAACACCATATATTTT. This sequence encodes CASNLTPDSGNTIYF.